Following are 30 T cell receptor beta chains from one sample sequenced in a study of OX40 agonist ivuxolimab in advanced cancers. Data came from immunoSEQ multiplex PCR; TCRdb stores just in-frame clones and leaves some out. The data hold tens of thousands of clones, with approximately 90% observed a single time. The source was CD4+ or CD8+ T cells sorted from blood, collected in a trial of the OX40 agonist ivuxolimab. The source is an adult with an advanced solid tumor such as melanoma, head and neck, liver or kidney cancer.

The chain uses TRBV27 and TRBJ2-7; D may be TRBD1 or TRBD2 (5 bases each). Germline V gives CDR1 MNHEY, CDR2 SMNVEV (reference sequence). V lost 5 bases and J lost 4, with 15 bases in between. This CDR3 is 14 amino acids long. The CDR3 coding sequence is TGTGCCAGCAGTCCATCTATGGGACCGTACGAGCAGTACTTC. Its protein is CASSPSMGPYEQYF.

The chain recombines TRBV2 with TRBJ1-2; D not certain. There are 12 residues in the CDR3. Trimming stripped 9 bases from V and 4 bases from J, with 12 bases between. Germline V gene sequence: CDR1 SNHLY, CDR2 FYNNEI. The DNA for the CDR3 is TGTGCCAGTGAGCGGTGGCTCTATGGCTACACCTTC. Translated, it gives CASERWLYGYTF.

This rearrangement joins TRBV18 to TRBJ2-3; TRBD2 matches at 8 bases. Germline values: CDR1 KGHSH, CDR2 LQKENI. The V and J ends lost 0 bases and 1 base, in that order; junction bases with no gene match: 9. The CDR3 is made up of 18 amino acids. Here the CDR3 DNA reads TGTGCCAGCTCACCACCGTTGTTTCTAGCGGGCGGCACAGATACGCAGTATTTT. Protein: CASSPPLFLAGGTDTQYF.

The chain couples TRBV5-6 to TRBJ2-7; unclear D gene. The CDR3 covers 14 residues. The germline CDR1 and CDR2 sequences are SGHDT and YYEEEE. Trimming shortened V by 2 bases and J by 2 bases, and 11 bases separated the two germline ends. CDR3 in DNA: TGTGCCAGCAGCTTCGGTCGGACGACCTACGAGCAGTACTTC. Translating it yields CASSFGRTTYEQYF.

This chain uses TRBV18 with TRBJ1-2, with 7 bases matching TRBD1. CDR3 length equals 16 residues. Germline V gives CDR1 KGHSH, CDR2 LQKENI. Losses at the gene ends were 4 bases for V and 1 base for J; bases not matched to a gene: 9. The CDR3 DNA is TGTGCCAGCTCACGAGCACAGGGGTCTGTTAACTATGGCTACACCTTC. Translating it yields CASSRAQGSVNYGYTF.

This clone occurred once. The J gene is TRBJ2-3, the V gene TRBV6-4; D is ambiguous. Germline CDR1 reads MRHNA; CDR2 reads SNTAGT. Trimming stripped 2 bases from V and 1 base from J, with 4 bases between. This CDR3 has 13 residues. The CDR3 reads CASSDQRTDTQYF. CDR3 bases: TGTGCCAGCAGTGACCAACGCACAGATACGCAGTATTTT.

CDR3 residues: CASSGQGNTGELFF. The CDR3 nucleotides read TGCGCCAGCAGCGGGCAGGGGAACACCGGGGAGCTGTTTTTT. The chain employs TRBV5-1 and TRBJ2-2; possibly TRBD1 for D (5 bases). Germline V gives CDR1 SGHRS, CDR2 YFSETQ. The ends were cut back, 4 bases at V and 1 base at J, with 8 bases in the middle. The CDR3 is made up of 14 amino acids.

The rearrangement uses TRBV6-5 and TRBJ2-1; the match to TRBD2 covers 9 bases. Trimming took 6 bases from V and 3 from J; bases not matched to a gene: 6. CDR3 length: 15 residues. Per germline, CDR1 MNHEY and CDR2 SVGAGI. The CDR3 DNA reads as TGTGCCAGCAGATCCGCGGGGGGGGTCTACAATGAGCAGTTCTTC. Protein sequence: CASRSAGGVYNEQFF.

The chain uses TRBV5-1 and TRBJ1-1, with D perhaps matching TRBD1 (5 bases). The CDR3 totals 16 residues. V gave up 1 base and J gave up 5 bases, with 18 bases separating them. Germline V gene data show CDR1 as SGHRS and CDR2 as YFSETQ. CDR3 sequence (DNA): TGCGCCAGCAGCTTGTCGGCAGGGATGGGTAAGACTGAAGCTTTCTTT. It is translated as CASSLSAGMGKTEAFF.

The chain carries TRBV12-5 and TRBJ2-5; no reliable D call. Germline CDR1 LGHNT, CDR2 FRNRAP. The CDR3 has 11 amino acids. V dropped 7 bases and J dropped 4 bases, with 7 bases sitting between them. CDR3 nucleotide sequence: TGTGCTAGTGCCTCTTTAGAGACCCAGTACTTC. Its protein product is CASASLETQYF.

This clone was detected only once. The chain has TRBV18 and TRBJ1-5; 8 nucleotides align to TRBD1. From germline, CDR1 is KGHSH and CDR2 LQKENI. This CDR3 contains 14 residues. V trimming: 2 bases; J trimming: 7 bases; junction bases outside the gene matches: 4. This CDR3 is CASSPSDRVQPQHF. The DNA for the CDR3 is TGTGCCAGCTCACCATCGGACAGGGTCCAGCCCCAGCATTTT.

J is TRBJ1-1 and V is TRBV19; D gene unclear. In germline, CDR1 is LNHDA, CDR2 SQIVND (reference sequence). Trimming removed 6 bases from V and 5 bases from J, with 10 bases in between. This CDR3 is 12 amino acids long. The CDR3 DNA sequence: TGTGCCAGTAGGTTCCGGGAGACTGAAGCTTTCTTT. Translation gives CASRFRETEAFF. Looking up the rest from reference TRBV19 and TRBJ1-1 gives the full variable domain: DGGITQSPKYLFRKEGQNVTLSCEQNLNHDAMYWYRQDPGQGLRLIYYSQIVNDFQKGDIAEGYSVSREKKESFPLTVTSAQKNPTAFYLCASRFRETEAFFGQGTRLTVV.

The V gene is TRBV5-1, the J gene TRBJ1-2, with D possibly being TRBD1 (5 bases). Germline CDR1 and CDR2: SGHRS and YFSETQ. V was trimmed by 0 bases and J by 8 bases, leaving 11 bases between them. CDR3 length: 13 amino acids. CDR3 DNA sequence: TGCGCCAGCAGCTTGGCCGGGACCGGAGGCTACACCTTC. This sequence encodes CASSLAGTGGYTF. The full variable domain, rest sourced from reference TRBV5-1 and TRBJ1-2, is KAGVTQTPRYLIKTRGQQVTLSCSPISGHRSVSWYQQTPGQGLQFLFEYFSETQRNKGNFPGRFSGRQFSNSRSEMNVSTLELGDSALYLCASSLAGTGGYTFGSGTRLTVV.

This sequence joins TRBV6-5 and TRBJ1-1, with TRBD1 as a possible D gene (6 bases). V lost 2 bases and J lost 5, with 9 bases in between. This CDR3 spans 13 amino acids. CDR1 and CDR2 (germline): MNHEY, SVGAGI. DNA of the CDR3: TGTGCCAGCAGTTACACTACAGGGACTGAAGCTTTCTTT. This codes for CASSYTTGTEAFF.

In regard to this clone: At one end, the junction sequence differs from germline, possibly due to a read error. The chain uses TRBV7-2 and TRBJ1-3, with D possibly TRBD1 on 6 matching bases. The V gene's germline CDR1 is SGHTA and CDR2 FQGNSA. There are 14 residues in the CDR3. The CDR3, as DNA: TGTGCCAGCACCTTAGTAGGGGGGGGAAACACCATATATTTT. Its translation is CASTLVGGGNTIYF. Full variable domain (missing parts from reference TRBV7-2 and TRBJ1-3): GAGVSQSPSNKVTEKGKDVELRCDPISGHTALYWYRQSLGQGLEFLIYFQGNSAPDKSGLPSDRFSAERTGGSVSTLTIQRTQQEDSAVYLCASTLVGGGNTIYFGEGSWLTVV.

This chain joins TRBV19 and TRBJ1-6, with D unresolved. This CDR3 region has 17 residues. Trimming stripped 6 bases from V and 7 bases from J, with 22 bases between. Looked up from germline, CDR1 is LNHDA and CDR2 is SQIVND (reference sequence). For the CDR3, the DNA is TGTGCCAGTAGACCGACTACGGTCACTTCAATCAATTCACCCCTCCACTTT. Protein: CASRPTTVTSINSPLHF.

J is TRBJ2-7 and V is TRBV27, with D maybe TRBD2 (6 bases). Trimming took 4 bases from V and 4 from J, leaving 14 bases between them. CDR1 and CDR2 from the germline V gene are MNHEY and SMNVEV (reference sequence). The CDR3 length is 14 residues. This CDR3 is CASSSPGEVYEQYF. DNA of the CDR3: TGTGCCAGCAGTTCTCCGGGGGAGGTTTACGAGCAGTACTTC.

V gene TRBV10-1 combines with J gene TRBJ2-1, with TRBD1 matching 7 bases. The V and J ends lost 2 bases and 4 bases, in that order; junction bases with no gene match: 11. The CDR3 covers 17 residues. The germline gives CDR1 WNHNN, CDR2 SYGVQD (reference sequence). CDR3 nucleotides: TGCGCCAGCAGTGAGGCGAAACGAGACAGGGCTTACAATGAGCAGTTCTTC. This gives the protein CASSEAKRDRAYNEQFF.

The chain joins TRBV6-1 to TRBJ2-2; 7 positions match TRBD1. The CDR3 runs to 15 residues. J lost 4 bases, V lost 6 bases, and 8 bases had no gene match. Germline lookup yields CDR1 MNHNS and CDR2 SASEGT. The CDR3 sequence: CASRSETGRTGELFF. The CDR3 bases are TGTGCCAGCAGATCAGAGACAGGGCGCACCGGGGAGCTGTTTTTT.

This clone has only one observation. The chain carries TRBV15 and TRBJ2-4; TRBD2 is a possible D gene (5 bases). The germline V gene encodes CDR1 LNHNV and CDR2 YYDKDF (reference sequence). V lost 3 bases and J lost 3, with 18 bases in between. The CDR3 is 17 residues long. The CDR3 bases are TGTGCCACCAGCAGGGAGGACTCCCCCTCAGGCAAAAACATTCAGTACTTC. As protein: CATSREDSPSGKNIQYF.

The rearrangement uses TRBV5-1 and TRBJ2-1; 10 bases align to TRBD2. The CDR3 length is 16 residues. Per the germline V gene, CDR1 is SGHRS and CDR2 is YFSETQ. The V gene end was trimmed by 1 base and the J gene end by 2 bases; junction bases not matched to a gene: 3. DNA for the CDR3: TGCGCCAGCAGCTTGATAGCGGGGGGAGCCTACAATGAGCAGTTCTTC. This encodes CASSLIAGGAYNEQFF.

The rearrangement joins TRBV11-2 to TRBJ2-5; D is uncertain. Trimming stripped 4 bases from V and 4 bases from J, with 4 bases between. Germline loops: CDR1 SGHAT, CDR2 FQNNGV. The CDR3 has 11 residues. The CDR3 nucleotides read TGTGCCAGCAGCTCCGGAGAGACCCAGTACTTC. Translation gives CASSSGETQYF.

The chain joins TRBV6-1 to TRBJ2-7; TRBD1 matches 7 bases. Germline CDR1 and CDR2: MNHNS and SASEGT. The CDR3 spans 15 residues. The junction had 4 bases not matched to a gene; V was cut back by 0 bases and J by 2 bases. The CDR3 region is CASSEAPGQAYEQYF. Here the CDR3 DNA reads TGTGCCAGCAGTGAAGCCCCCGGACAGGCCTACGAGCAGTACTTC.

V is TRBV4-3 and J is TRBJ2-2; the D is unclear. Germline V gene lookup returns CDR1 LGHNA and CDR2 YSLEER. With 4 bases removed from V and 3 bases from J, the gap between germline ends came to 9 bases. The CDR3 consists of 14 residues. CDR3 nucleotide sequence: TGCGCCAGCAGCCGAGACTCGTACACCGGGGAGCTGTTTTTT. Its translation: CASSRDSYTGELFF.

This chain connects TRBV14 to TRBJ1-3, with unresolved D. This CDR3 is 15 amino acids long. Germline V lookup: CDR1 SGHDN, CDR2 FVKESK. The V gene lost 2 bases and the J gene lost 0 bases, with 8 bases spanning the gap. The CDR3 DNA follows: TGTGCCAGCAGCCAAACGCTAACCTCTGGAAACACCATATATTTT. It yields the protein CASSQTLTSGNTIYF.

The CDR3 here is CASSATGELFF. CDR3 nucleotides: TGTGCCAGCAGCGCCACCGGGGAGCTGTTTTTT. V gene TRBV7-2 combines with J gene TRBJ2-2; D uncertain. The CDR3 has 11 residues. Germline V gene lookup returns CDR1 SGHTA and CDR2 FQGNSA. V was pared by 5 bases and J by 4 bases, with 2 bases between.

CDR3 sequence reads: CASSLVETGSSSYEQYF. The CDR3 DNA reads as TGTGCCAGCAGCTTAGTGGAGACAGGGTCAAGCTCCTACGAGCAGTACTTC. The chain has TRBV11-2 and TRBJ2-7; TRBD1 matches at 7 bases. This CDR3 contains 17 residues. The germline V gene encodes CDR1 SGHAT and CDR2 FQNNGV. Unmatched junction bases numbered 9, after V lost 1 base and J lost 0 bases.

The V and J genes are TRBV27 and TRBJ2-7, with D possibly being TRBD1 or TRBD2 (5 bases each). V dropped 7 bases and J dropped 3 bases, with 16 bases sitting between them. The germline V gene encodes CDR1 MNHEY and CDR2 SMNVEV (reference sequence). The CDR3 is 14 residues long. The CDR3 region is CASTNGTAHYEQYF. DNA for the CDR3: TGTGCCAGCACCAACGGGACCGCCCACTACGAGCAGTACTTC.

The V gene is TRBV7-6, the J gene TRBJ2-5, with D possibly TRBD2 on 6 matching bases. Near its end, the DNA agrees better with TRBJ2-7, so the J call may be wrong. CDR1 is SGHVS, CDR2 FNYEAQ, per germline. This CDR3 spans 15 amino acids. The CDR3 bases are TGTGCCAGCAGCCGGGACTTCGGAGGCACCTACGAGCAGTACTTC. Protein: CASSRDFGGTYEQYF.

The chain recombines TRBV5-1 with TRBJ1-1, with D possibly TRBD1 on 6 matching bases. CDR3 length: 14 residues. CDR1 and CDR2 from the germline V gene are SGHRS and YFSETQ. Trimming pared 4 bases from V and 6 bases from J, leaving 16 bases between. In DNA, the CDR3 is TGCGCCAGCAGCATCAACTTGGGGGGCGCTGAAGCTTTCTTT. Its translation: CASSINLGGAEAFF. The full variable domain, completed using reference TRBV5-1 and TRBJ1-1, is KAGVTQTPRYLIKTRGQQVTLSCSPISGHRSVSWYQQTPGQGLQFLFEYFSETQRNKGNFPGRFSGRQFSNSRSEMNVSTLELGDSALYLCASSINLGGAEAFFGQGTRLTVV.